These 9 T cell receptor beta chains were sequenced from one sample in a study of cytomegalovirus exposure and HLA in healthy donors. With 60 Vbeta and 13 Jbeta primers, the PCR was carried out. Assay used: immunoSEQ multiplex PCR; TCRdb lists only in-frame clones, some missing. Here the sample spans about 69,000 clones, 55% to 75% being singletons. Material: PBMCs. The source of these receptors is a woman aged 25-40 years in good health and CMV-seronegative.

The J gene is TRBJ2-3, the V gene TRBV5-1; 11 bases are shared with TRBD2. The CDR3 is 18 residues long. The junction had 9 bases not matched to a gene; V was cut back by 3 bases and J by 0 bases. Germline V lookup: CDR1 SGHRS, CDR2 YFSETQ. In DNA form, the CDR3 reads TGCGCCAGCAGCTGGAAAATAGCGGGGGGGATGAGCACAGATACGCAGTATTTT. Translation gives CASSWKIAGGMSTDTQYF.

The V call is TRBV5-8, the J call TRBJ1-4, with 10 positions matching TRBD1. This CDR3 contains 11 residues. CDR1 is SGHTS and CDR2 is YDEGEE in the germline V gene. CDR3 coding DNA: TGTGCAGGACAGGGGGTTGAAAAACTGTTTTTT. This gives the protein CAGQGVEKLFF.

The V call is TRBV18, the J call TRBJ2-5, with D possibly TRBD1 on 6 matching bases. The germline V and J ends were trimmed by 6 bases and 3 bases, with 11 bases remaining between them. Germline V CDR1 and CDR2: KGHSH, LQKENI. This CDR3 comprises 13 residues. The CDR3 DNA reads as TGTGCCAGCTCGTGGCAGGGGAAAGAGACCCAGTACTTC. This translates into CASSWQGKETQYF.

The chain combines TRBV4-2 with TRBJ2-2, with 9 bases that match TRBD2. The V and J ends lost 6 bases and 3 bases, in that order; junction bases with no gene match: 8. Germline CDR1 is LGHNA and CDR2 is YNFKEQ. This CDR3 has 16 residues. CDR3 nucleotides: TGTGCCAGCAGAGGAGGGATAGCGGGGGACACCGGGGAGCTGTTTTTT. This gives the protein CASRGGIAGDTGELFF.

This clone was counted only a few times. The V and J genes are TRBV9 and TRBJ2-7; weak D call: TRBD1 (5 bases). CDR3 length equals 15 residues. The germline V gene has CDR1 SGDLS and CDR2 YYNGEE. V was trimmed by 0 bases and J by 6 bases, leaving 16 bases between them. CDR3 sequence: CASSVGGALSVEQYF. CDR3 nucleotide sequence: TGTGCCAGCAGCGTAGGTGGGGCCTTGTCCGTCGAGCAGTACTTC.

The chain employs TRBV7-9 and TRBJ2-3; tentative D call: TRBD2 (7 bases). The V and J ends lost 4 bases and 0 bases respectively, with 23 bases between them. CDR1 and CDR2 from the germline V gene are SEHNR and FQNEAQ (reference sequence). The CDR3 length is 19 residues. CDR3: CASSYHLEGGPRSTDTQYF. The CDR3 DNA sequence: TGTGCCAGCAGCTACCATCTCGAGGGGGGGCCGAGGAGCACAGATACGCAGTATTTT.

The rearrangement joins TRBV2 to TRBJ2-5; 12 nucleotides line up with TRBD1. The CDR3 is 16 residues long. Losses at the gene ends were 5 bases for V and 5 bases for J; bases not matched to a gene: 9. The germline V gene has CDR1 SNHLY and CDR2 FYNNEI. In DNA, the CDR3 is TGTGCCAGCAGTCCACCGTGGGACAGGGGGCTGGAGACCCAGTACTTC. It specifies CASSPPWDRGLETQYF.

The chain has TRBV9 and TRBJ2-4; 14 bases match TRBD2. The J segment lost 0 bases and the V segment lost 3 bases, leaving 2 bases of the junction unmatched. The CDR3 runs to 17 residues. Per the germline V gene, CDR1 is SGDLS and CDR2 is YYNGEE. The CDR3 DNA reads as TGTGCCAGCAGCGCGGGACTAGCGGGGGTAGCCAAAAACATTCAGTACTTC. Its translation: CASSAGLAGVAKNIQYF. The whole variable domain, filled in from reference TRBV9 and TRBJ2-4, reads DSGVTQTPKHLITATGQRVTLRCSPRSGDLSVYWYQQSLDQGLQFLIQYYNGEERAKGNILERFSAQQFPDLHSELNLSSLELGDSALYFCASSAGLAGVAKNIQYFGAGTRLSVL.

This chain connects TRBV18 to TRBJ2-1; 9 nucleotides align to TRBD2. The germline gives CDR1 KGHSH, CDR2 LQKENI. This CDR3 is built from 16 residues. Trimming removed 2 bases from V and 3 bases from J; junction bases left unmatched: 5. CDR3: CASSPSASGDYNEQFF. DNA of the CDR3: TGTGCCAGCTCACCATCCGCTAGCGGGGACTACAATGAGCAGTTCTTC.